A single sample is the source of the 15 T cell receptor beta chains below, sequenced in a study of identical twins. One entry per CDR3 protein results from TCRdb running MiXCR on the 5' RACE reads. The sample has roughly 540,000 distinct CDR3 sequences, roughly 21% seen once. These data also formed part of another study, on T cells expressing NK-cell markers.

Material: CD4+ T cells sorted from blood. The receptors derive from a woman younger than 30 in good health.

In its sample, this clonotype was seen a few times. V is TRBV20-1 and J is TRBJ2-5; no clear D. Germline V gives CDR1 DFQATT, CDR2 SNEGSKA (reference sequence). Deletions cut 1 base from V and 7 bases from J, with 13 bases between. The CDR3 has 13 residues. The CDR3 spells CSARAGISGTQYF. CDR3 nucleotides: TGCAGTGCTAGAGCAGGAATTAGTGGGACCCAGTACTTC.

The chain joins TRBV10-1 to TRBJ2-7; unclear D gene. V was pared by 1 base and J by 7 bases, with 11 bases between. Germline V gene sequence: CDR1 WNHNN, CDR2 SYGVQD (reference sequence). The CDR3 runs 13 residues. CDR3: CASSEFPRREQYF. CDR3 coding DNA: TGCGCCAGCAGTGAGTTCCCCAGACGTGAGCAGTACTTC.

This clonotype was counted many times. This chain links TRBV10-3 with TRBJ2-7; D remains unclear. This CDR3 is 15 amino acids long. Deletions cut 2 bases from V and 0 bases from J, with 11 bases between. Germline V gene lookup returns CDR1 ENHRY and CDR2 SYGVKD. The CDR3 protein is CAISESQIVSYEQYF. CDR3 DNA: TGTGCCATCAGTGAGAGTCAGATAGTCTCCTACGAGCAGTACTTC.

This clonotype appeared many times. CDR3 sequence: CATGTGQARNEQFF. The CDR3 nucleotides are TGTGCCACCGGGACGGGACAGGCACGCAATGAGCAGTTCTTC. The genes are TRBV24-1 and TRBJ2-1, with 8 bases identical to TRBD1. Trimming at V came to 9 bases and at J to 6 bases, leaving 9 bases not matched to a gene. Germline CDR1 KGHDR, CDR2 SFDVKD. The CDR3 totals 14 residues.

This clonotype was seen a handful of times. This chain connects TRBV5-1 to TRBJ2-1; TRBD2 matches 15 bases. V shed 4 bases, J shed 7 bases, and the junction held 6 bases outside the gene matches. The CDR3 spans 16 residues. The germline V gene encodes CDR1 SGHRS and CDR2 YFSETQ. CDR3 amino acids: CASSAGGTSGGNEQFF. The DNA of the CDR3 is TGCGCCAGCAGCGCCGGAGGGACTAGCGGGGGGAATGAGCAGTTCTTC. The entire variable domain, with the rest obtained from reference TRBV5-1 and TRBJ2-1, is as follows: KAGVTQTPRYLIKTRGQQVTLSCSPISGHRSVSWYQQTPGQGLQFLFEYFSETQRNKGNFPGRFSGRQFSNSRSEMNVSTLELGDSALYLCASSAGGTSGGNEQFFGPGTRLTVL.

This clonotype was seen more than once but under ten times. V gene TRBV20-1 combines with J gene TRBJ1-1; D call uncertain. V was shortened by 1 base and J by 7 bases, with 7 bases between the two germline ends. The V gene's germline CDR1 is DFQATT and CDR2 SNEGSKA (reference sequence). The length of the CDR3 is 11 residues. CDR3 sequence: CSARAPGEAFF. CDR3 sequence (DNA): TGCAGTGCTAGAGCGCCGGGTGAAGCTTTCTTT.

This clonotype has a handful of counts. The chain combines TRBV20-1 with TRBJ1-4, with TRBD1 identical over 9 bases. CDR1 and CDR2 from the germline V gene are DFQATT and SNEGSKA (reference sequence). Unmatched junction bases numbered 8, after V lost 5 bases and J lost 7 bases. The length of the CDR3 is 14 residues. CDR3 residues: CSADTGGDSEKLFF. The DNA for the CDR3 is TGCAGTGCTGACACAGGGGGCGACTCTGAAAAACTGTTTTTT.

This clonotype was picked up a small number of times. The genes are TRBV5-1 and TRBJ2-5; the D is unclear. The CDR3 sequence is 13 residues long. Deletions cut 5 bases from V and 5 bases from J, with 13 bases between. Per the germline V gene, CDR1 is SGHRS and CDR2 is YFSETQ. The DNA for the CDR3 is TGCGCCAGCAGTTCTCCACCGTTGGAGACCCAGTACTTC. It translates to CASSSPPLETQYF.

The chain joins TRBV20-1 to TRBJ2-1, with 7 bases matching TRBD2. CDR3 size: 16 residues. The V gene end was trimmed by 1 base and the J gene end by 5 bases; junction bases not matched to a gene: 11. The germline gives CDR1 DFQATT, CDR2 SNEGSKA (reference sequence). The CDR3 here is CSARGRGGSVHNEQFF. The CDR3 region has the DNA TGCAGTGCTAGAGGGCGGGGCGGGAGCGTACACAATGAGCAGTTCTTC.

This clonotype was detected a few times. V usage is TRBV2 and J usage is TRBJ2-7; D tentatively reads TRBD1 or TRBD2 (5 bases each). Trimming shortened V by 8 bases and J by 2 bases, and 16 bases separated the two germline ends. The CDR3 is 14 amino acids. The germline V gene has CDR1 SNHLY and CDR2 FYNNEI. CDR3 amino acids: CASRAGTEAYEQYF. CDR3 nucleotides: TGTGCCAGCCGGGCCGGGACGGAAGCCTACGAGCAGTACTTC.

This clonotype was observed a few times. This CDR3 reads CASTSVNTEAFF. The DNA for the CDR3 is TGCGCCAGCACCTCGGTGAACACTGAAGCTTTCTTT. V gene TRBV5-1 combines with J gene TRBJ1-1; D remains unclear. The CDR3 runs to 12 residues. Per germline, CDR1 SGHRS and CDR2 YFSETQ. Trimming shortened V by 6 bases and J by 0 bases, and 6 bases separated the two germline ends.

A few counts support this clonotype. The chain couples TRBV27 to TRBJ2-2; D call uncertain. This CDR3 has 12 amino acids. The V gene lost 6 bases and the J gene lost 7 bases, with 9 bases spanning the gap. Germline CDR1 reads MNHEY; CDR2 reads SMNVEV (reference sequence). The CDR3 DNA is TGTGCCAGCAGCCCTCCTGTCGGGGAGCTGTTTTTT. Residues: CASSPPVGELFF.

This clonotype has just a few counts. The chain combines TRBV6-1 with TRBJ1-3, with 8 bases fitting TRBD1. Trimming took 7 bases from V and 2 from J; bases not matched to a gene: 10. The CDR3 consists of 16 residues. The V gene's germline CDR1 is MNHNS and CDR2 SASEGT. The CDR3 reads CASNQGQARTGNTIYF. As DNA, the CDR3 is TGTGCCAGCAACCAGGGACAGGCGCGAACTGGAAACACCATATATTTT.

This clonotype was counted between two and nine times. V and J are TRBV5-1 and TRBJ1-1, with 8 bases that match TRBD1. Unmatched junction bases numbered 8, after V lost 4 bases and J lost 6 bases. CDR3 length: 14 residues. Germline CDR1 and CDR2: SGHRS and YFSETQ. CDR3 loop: CASSVGDRLPEAFF. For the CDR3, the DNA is TGCGCCAGCAGCGTAGGGGACAGGCTACCTGAAGCTTTCTTT.

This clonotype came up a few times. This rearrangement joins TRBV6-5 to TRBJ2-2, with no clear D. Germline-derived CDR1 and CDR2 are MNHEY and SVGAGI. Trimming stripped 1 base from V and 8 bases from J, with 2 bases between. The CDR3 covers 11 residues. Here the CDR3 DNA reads TGTGCCAGCAGTTACTGGGGGGAGCTGTTTTTT. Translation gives CASSYWGELFF.